This entry describes one TCR beta chain. Its antigen has not been determined. Per-base quality was not reported, and no clone a single base away is much larger than it. This specimen belongs to a study of CD8 T cells in Susac syndrome (dated by TCRdb to the late 2010s). Notes on the research overall: Whether CD8+ T cell activation and differentiation in Susac syndrome was antigen driven was tested using repertoire sequencing. CD8+ T cell repertoire clonality was compared between about a dozen healthy donors, approximately 14 Susac syndrome patients and approximately 15 multiple sclerosis patients. Paper-wide results and their limitations: The TCR sequencing and HLA analysis was acknowledged to have included a relatively small number of individuals.

The CDR3 sequence holds 11 residues, the cysteine and phenylalanine included. Left in the record is the CDR3 DNA by itself, 33 bases read in frame from the first base. Reading the germline V gene gives CDR1 SQVTM and CDR2 ANQGSEA. V sheds 1 base and J sheds 7 bases, leaving 7 bases between their ends. RNA was extracted using the RNeasy kit, and roughly 0.5 to 1 microgram was reverse transcribed with random hexamers. The immunoSEQ multiplex PCR assay, which covers 54 Vbeta and 13 Jbeta segments, was used to amplify TCR beta CDR3 regions. Bias from PCR amplification was corrected by using a synthetic template baseline for primer optimization and for computational correction. The published analysis was carried out like this. Reads were annotated to V, D and J genes according to IMGT and were analyzed with immunoSEQ Analyzer, with only productive sequences retained. Clonality was calculated as one minus the Shannon entropy normalized by log2 of the number of productive unique sequences. For each patient and control, public and private clones were evaluated among the 100 most prevalent clones. Clones were defined as Susac-specific if absent from the healthy and MS cohorts, from 1052 published viral clones and from other ImmuneACCESS disease sequences. Using fastp trimming at Q25 and MiXCR clonotype assembly, TCRdb reanalyzed the public sequencing data and kept in-frame beta chains. When rows share a CDR3 protein, they turn into one entry using the most common DNA and genes. The V and J calls come from TCRdb's annotation, not from the publication. The sample contains about 140,000 distinct CDR3 sequences, around 94% of them found a single time. The top ten clonotypes cover approximately 0.3% of the sample.

Peripheral blood CD8+ and CD4+ T cells from healthy donors, Susac syndrome patients and multiple sclerosis patients were profiled using high-throughput TCR beta sequencing. Healthy donors were age- and sex-matched controls. Bulk CD8+ and CD4+ T cells were purified magnetically by negative isolation, whereas CD8+ TEMRA cells were enriched by FACS. Blood was collected in EDTA tubes and processed within 24 hours, with PBMCs isolated through density gradient centrifugation. PBMCs intended for TCR sequencing were cryopreserved in liquid nitrogen and thawed later in a water bath at 37 degrees C. The sorted or isolated CD4+, CD8+ and CD8+ TEMRA cells reached a purity of at least 90%.

Material for sequencing was CD8+ T cells from PBMCs. The rearranged segments are TRBV29-1 and TRBJ1-2, with the D segment identity uncertain. The sequence came from a human donor in good health. The CDR3 region reads CSVEGRSGYTF. The nucleotides read TGCAGCGTTGAAGGCAGGAGTGGCTACACCTTC.